This T cell receptor (beta chain) appears in the sequencing data of a study of blood T cell repertoires in COVID-19. Study information: In each case, the material was cDNA or gDNA derived from T cells, B-cell-depleted T cells, or PBMCs.

Per the study methods: Researchers report that nucleated cell counts were estimated from reference gene primer amplification. Data came from immunoSEQ multiplex PCR; TCRdb stores just in-frame clones and leaves some out. V and J calls plus clone size are reproduced from that table; the DNA served to infer D and trimming. Of 150,000 to 200,000 clones detected, 86% appear once; the ten largest clones hold about 3.9%. This clone is a singleton in its sample. Germline assignment: CDR1 GTSNPN and CDR2 SVGIG (reference sequence). With 4 bases clipped from V and 1 base from J, the junction kept 7 bases outside the gene matches. The CDR3 consists of 15 residues.

The sequencing sample was made of peripheral blood. V gene TRBV30 combines with J gene TRBJ2-4, with 7 bases aligning to TRBD2. This sequence was found in a woman between 70 and 85 years old with acute or convalescent COVID-19. In DNA form, the CDR3 reads TGTGCCTGGAAGGGGAGGGATAGGGCCAAAAACATTCAGTACTTC. Translation: CAWKGRDRAKNIQYF.